Below, 15 T cell receptor beta chains from the same sample are listed, as sequenced in a study of T cells in tumors after PD-1 blockade. This table comes from immunoSEQ multiplex PCR, and its TCRdb copy is limited to in-frame clones, with some not included. There are 60,000 to 70,000 clones in the sample; around 74% occur only once, and approximately 4.5% lies in the top ten. Source: PBMCs, taken after anti-PD-1 treatment. These receptors were obtained from a human donor with basal cell carcinoma.

CDR3 bases: TGTGCCAGCAGACCTACTAGCGGCGGATCTGGGGCCAACGTCCTGACTTTC. Its translation is CASRPTSGGSGANVLTF. The J gene is TRBJ2-6, the V gene TRBV5-4; 8 nucleotides align to TRBD2. Germline V gives CDR1 SGHNT, CDR2 YYREEE (reference sequence). The J segment lost 1 base and the V segment lost 5 bases, leaving 8 bases of the junction unmatched. The CDR3 extends over 17 amino acids.

This clone was observed a handful of times. The chain couples TRBV10-1 to TRBJ2-7; tentative D call: TRBD2 (5 bases). The CDR3 contains 13 residues. Trimming shortened V by 6 bases and J by 5 bases, and 14 bases separated the two germline ends. Germline-derived CDR1 and CDR2 are WNHNN and SYGVQD (reference sequence). CDR3 sequence: CASSEGQRNEQYF. As DNA, the CDR3 is TGCGCCAGCAGCGAGGGTCAGCGAAACGAGCAGTACTTC.

The chain employs TRBV6-2 or TRBV6-3 and TRBJ1-6, with D unclear. CDR3 length equals 14 residues. Germline V gene lookup returns CDR1 MNHEY and CDR2 SVGEGT. The V gene lost 6 bases and the J gene lost 5 bases, with 11 bases spanning the gap. In DNA form, the CDR3 reads TGTGCCAGCAGCACCGGGCCTGATAATTCACCCCTCCACTTT. Translating it yields CASSTGPDNSPLHF.

This clone has at least ten counts. The chain recombines TRBV6-1 with TRBJ2-7; D possibly matches TRBD1 or TRBD2 (6 bases each). The CDR3 covers 15 residues. Germline values: CDR1 MNHNS, CDR2 SASEGT. Between the trimmed V and J ends, which lost 1 base and 1 base, there was a span of 11 bases. The DNA of the CDR3 is TGTGCCAGCAGTGAAGAAGGAGGGGGTTCCTACGAGCAGTACTTC. It codes for CASSEEGGGSYEQYF.

DNA of the CDR3: TGTGCTAGTGGTTTGGACCGATTCGAAGCTTTCTTT. It is translated as CASGLDRFEAFF. The chain uses TRBV12-5 and TRBJ1-1; D unclear. Trimming took off 1 base at V and 8 bases at J, with 8 bases between the two ends. This CDR3 comprises 12 residues. Germline assignment: CDR1 LGHNT and CDR2 FRNRAP.

This clone was detected only a few times. The rearrangement joins TRBV30 to TRBJ1-6, with D possibly matching TRBD1 (5 bases). This CDR3 has 14 amino acids. Trimming removed 2 bases at V and 7 bases at J, with 12 bases between. In germline, CDR1 is GTSNPN, CDR2 SVGIG (reference sequence). This CDR3 reads CAWSRGRENSPLHF. The CDR3 DNA reads TGTGCCTGGAGTCGGGGCAGAGAAAATTCACCCCTCCACTTT.

The chain recombines TRBV5-6 with TRBJ2-7; 7 bases line up with TRBD1. This CDR3 region has 15 residues. Germline values: CDR1 SGHDT, CDR2 YYEEEE. Trimming took 7 bases from V and 2 from J; bases not matched to a gene: 12. Written as DNA, the CDR3 is TGTGCCAGCGCTATTACCGAGACAGGGCCCTACGAGCAGTACTTC. This sequence encodes CASAITETGPYEQYF. The whole variable domain, remainder taken from reference TRBV5-6 and TRBJ2-7, is DAGVTQSPTHLIKTRGQQVTLRCSPKSGHDTVSWYQQALGQGPQFIFQYYEEEERQRGNFPDRFSGHQFPNYSSELNVNALLLGDSALYLCASAITETGPYEQYFGPGTRLTVT.

The chain has TRBV7-9 and TRBJ1-2, with D tentatively TRBD1 (5 bases). CDR3 length: 15 residues. Trimming stripped 4 bases from V and 0 bases from J, with 12 bases between. From germline, CDR1 is SEHNR and CDR2 FQNEAQ (reference sequence). The CDR3 sequence is CASSSEWGANYGYTF. DNA for the CDR3: TGTGCCAGCAGCTCAGAGTGGGGGGCTAACTATGGCTACACCTTC.

The chain has TRBV19 and TRBJ2-6; D is perhaps TRBD2 (5 bases). Germline CDR1 and CDR2: LNHDA and SQIVND (reference sequence). The CDR3 loop spans 17 amino acids. V shed 7 bases and J shed 0 bases, with 16 bases lying between them. As DNA, the CDR3 is TGTGCCAGTACCTTCGGACTGATTAGCTCTGGGGCCAACGTCCTGACTTTC. This gives the protein CASTFGLISSGANVLTF. Drawing the rest from reference TRBV19 and TRBJ2-6, the complete variable domain is DGGITQSPKYLFRKEGQNVTLSCEQNLNHDAMYWYRQDPGQGLRLIYYSQIVNDFQKGDIAEGYSVSREKKESFPLTVTSAQKNPTAFYLCASTFGLISSGANVLTFGAGSRLTVL.

This sequence joins TRBV10-3 and TRBJ2-7, with 11 positions matching TRBD2. V dropped 3 bases and J dropped 4; count of bases not matched to a gene: 5. Germline CDR1 is ENHRY and CDR2 is SYGVKD. The CDR3 sequence is 15 residues long. DNA for the CDR3: TGTGCCATCAGTGAACCGGGACTAGCGGTATACGAGCAGTACTTC. This translates into CAISEPGLAVYEQYF.

This clone was detected a few times. The chain couples TRBV6-5 to TRBJ1-5; TRBD1 is a possible D gene (5 bases). The CDR3 length is 15 residues. Germline V gives CDR1 MNHEY, CDR2 SVGAGI. The V and J ends lost 6 bases and 5 bases respectively, with 17 bases between them. The CDR3 sequence is CASRPRWQGDQPQHF. As DNA, the CDR3 is TGTGCCAGCAGACCCCGTTGGCAGGGAGATCAGCCCCAGCATTTT.

The chain carries TRBV3-1 (or the pseudogene TRBV3-2) and TRBJ2-1; TRBD2 aligns across 14 bases. Germline assignment: CDR1 LGHDT and CDR2 YNNKEL (reference sequence). The CDR3 runs to 16 residues. The V segment lost 4 bases and the J segment 6 bases; nucleotides outside the gene matches: 5. This CDR3 is CASSRTTSGGANEQFF. The CDR3 nucleotides read TGTGCCAGCAGCCGAACGACTAGCGGGGGGGCCAATGAGCAGTTCTTC.

The chain employs TRBV7-8 and TRBJ2-7; D is unresolved. V was trimmed by 5 bases and J by 7 bases, leaving 15 bases between them. Per the germline V gene, CDR1 is SGHVS and CDR2 is FQNEAQ. This CDR3 comprises 13 residues. The CDR3 loop is CASSPDRAREQYF. CDR3 sequence (DNA): TGTGCCAGCAGCCCGGACCGAGCTAGGGAGCAGTACTTC.

The genes are TRBV2 and TRBJ2-1; possible D gene TRBD1, 5 bases. The germline gives CDR1 SNHLY, CDR2 FYNNEI. Trimming removed 7 bases from V and 4 bases from J, with 11 bases in between. CDR3 size: 13 residues. DNA of the CDR3: TGTGCCAGCACCCTGGGGCAATACAATGAGCAGTTCTTC. It encodes CASTLGQYNEQFF.

The chain combines TRBV3-1 (or the pseudogene TRBV3-2) with TRBJ1-2; no clear D. The CDR3 length is 14 residues. Germline CDR1 is LGHDT and CDR2 is YNNKEL (reference sequence). Trimming took 3 bases from V and 8 from J, leaving 16 bases between them. CDR3 loop: CASSQERSDRGYTF. In nucleotides, the CDR3 is TGTGCCAGCAGCCAGGAAAGGTCCGATAGGGGCTACACCTTC.